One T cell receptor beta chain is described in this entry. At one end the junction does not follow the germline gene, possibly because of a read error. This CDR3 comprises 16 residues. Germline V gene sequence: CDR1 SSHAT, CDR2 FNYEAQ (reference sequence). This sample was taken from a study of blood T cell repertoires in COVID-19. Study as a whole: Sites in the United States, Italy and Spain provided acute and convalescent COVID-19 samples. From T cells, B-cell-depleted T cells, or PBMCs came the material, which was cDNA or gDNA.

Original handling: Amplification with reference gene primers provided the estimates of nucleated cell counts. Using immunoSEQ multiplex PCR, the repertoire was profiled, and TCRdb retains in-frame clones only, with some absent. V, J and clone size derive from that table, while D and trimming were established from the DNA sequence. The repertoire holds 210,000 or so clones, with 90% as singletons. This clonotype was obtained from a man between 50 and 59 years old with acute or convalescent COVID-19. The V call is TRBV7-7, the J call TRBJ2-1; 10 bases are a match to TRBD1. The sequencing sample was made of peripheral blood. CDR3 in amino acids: CASSPTGGVSYNEQFF. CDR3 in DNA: TGTGCTAGCAGCCCGACAGGGGGCGTTTCCTACAATGAGCAGTTCTTC.